This entry concerns a single TCR beta chain. Method: immunoSEQ multiplex PCR; TCRdb's copy keeps in-frame clones and lacks some. The table shows under 80,000 clones, with approximately 86% occurring only once. The source of the sample is a study of blood T cell repertoires in COVID-19. Study-wide context: Acute and convalescent COVID-19 specimens originated in the United States, Italy and Spain. Nucleic acid was either cDNA or gDNA, and it came from T cells, B-cell-depleted T cells, or PBMCs.

This sequence originates from a man between 65 and 85 years old with acute or convalescent COVID-19. Source material: peripheral blood.

In DNA form, the CDR3 reads TGTGCCAGCAGCAGAGGACAGAACTACAATGAGCAGTTCTTC. Amino acids: CASSRGQNYNEQFF. This sequence joins TRBV21-1 and TRBJ2-1; the table's D call, TRBD1, was not checked against the DNA. TRBV21-1 is reported as a pseudogene. CDR3 length: 14 amino acids.